Listed below are T cell receptor beta chains from one sample, sequenced in a study of blood T cell repertoires in COVID-19. Sequencing used immunoSEQ multiplex PCR; TCRdb keeps in-frame clones, though not all of them. The sample carries tens of thousands of clones, approximately 81% recorded once. Sequencing input: peripheral blood. The receptors stem from a man aged 80 or over with acute or convalescent COVID-19. CDR3s include the opening cysteine and the closing phenylalanine or tryptophan. D genes are given only for firm matches. Clone size is not always given. Where it is, it says once, few, many or a class for expanded clones.

j_call | v_call | clone_size | cdr3_length | d_call | cdr3_nt | cdr3_aa
TRBJ2-5 | TRBV2 | . | 14 | TRBD1 | TGTGCCAGCAGTGTGGCCAGGGGGCAAGAGACCCAGTACTTC | CASSVARGQETQYF
TRBJ2-7 | TRBV27 | . | 12 | . | TGTGCCAGCAGTTCAGGGGACCACGAGCAGTACTTC | CASSSGDHEQYF
TRBJ1-4 | TRBV18 | . | 15 | . | TGTGCCAGCTCACCGAGACAGGAAATTAATGAAAAACTGTTTTTT | CASSPRQEINEKLFF
TRBJ1-2 | TRBV10-2 | once | 14 | TRBD1 | TGCGCCAGCAGTCACGAGGCAGGGGGAGATGGCTACACCTTC | CASSHEAGGDGYTF
TRBJ2-7 | TRBV7-2 | . | 15 | TRBD2 | TGTGCCAGCAGCCAACAGCGGGGGGGCTTGGATGAGCAGTACTTC | CASSQQRGGLDEQYF
TRBJ1-2 | TRBV5-4 | . | 13 | . | TGTGCCAGCAGCGGGGCGGGGAACTATGGCTACACCTTC | CASSGAGNYGYTF
TRBJ2-6 | TRBV2 | . | 15 | . | TGTGCCAGCAGTGGAAGTGGGACTCTGGCCAACGTCCTGACTTTC | CASSGSGTLANVLTF
TRBJ1-2 | TRBV3-1/TRBV3-2 | . | 14 | . | TGTGCCAGCAGCCAAAAGGGAGGGGGCTATGGCTACACCTTC | CASSQKGGGYGYTF
TRBJ1-6 | TRBV19 | . | 14 | . | TGTGCCAGTAGTGCCCGGGACACCAATTCACCCCTCCACTTT | CASSARDTNSPLHF
TRBJ1-5 | TRBV13 | . | 17 | TRBD1 | TGTGCCAGCAGCGCCGGGACAGGGGGGAATAGCAATCAGCCCCAGCATTTT | CASSAGTGGNSNQPQHF
TRBJ2-1 | TRBV4-1 | . | 12 | . | TGCGCCAGCAGCCCCGATAGTCATGAGCAGTTCTTC | CASSPDSHEQFF
TRBJ2-1 | TRBV11-2 | . | 16 | TRBD2 | TGTGCCAGCAGCTTATACAAAGCGGGGGCATACAATGAGCAGTTCTTC | CASSLYKAGAYNEQFF
TRBJ2-2 | TRBV19 | few | 16 | . | TGTGCCAGTAGTATAGAACGGGGGAGAGGCACCGGGGAGCTGTTTTTT | CASSIERGRGTGELFF
TRBJ1-2 | TRBV5-8 | few | 14 | . | TGTGCCAGCAGCCCCCCTGACCGCGGCGGGGGCTACACCTTC | CASSPPDRGGGYTF
TRBJ1-6 | TRBV2 | many | 15 | TRBD1 | TGTGCCAGCAGCGGGGACAGCACCTATAATTCACCCCTCCACTTT | CASSGDSTYNSPLHF
TRBJ2-3 | TRBV5-4 | . | 17 | TRBD2 | TGTGCCAGCAGCACGAGACTAGCGGGGGTCAGCACAGATACGCAGTATTTT | CASSTRLAGVSTDTQYF
TRBJ1-1 | TRBV10-2 | . | 15 | . | TGCGCCAGCAGGGGTTCAGGGGCTTGGAACACTGAAGCTTTCTTT | CASRGSGAWNTEAFF
TRBJ1-1 | TRBV6-5 | . | 14 | TRBD1 | TGTGCCAGCAGGACAGGGACGTCGAGCACTGAAGCTTTCTTT | CASRTGTSSTEAFF
TRBJ1-4 | TRBV19 | few | 17 | . | TGTGCCAGTAGTTCGAACTCCTTCCAACCAACTAATGAAAAACTGTTTTTT | CASSSNSFQPTNEKLFF